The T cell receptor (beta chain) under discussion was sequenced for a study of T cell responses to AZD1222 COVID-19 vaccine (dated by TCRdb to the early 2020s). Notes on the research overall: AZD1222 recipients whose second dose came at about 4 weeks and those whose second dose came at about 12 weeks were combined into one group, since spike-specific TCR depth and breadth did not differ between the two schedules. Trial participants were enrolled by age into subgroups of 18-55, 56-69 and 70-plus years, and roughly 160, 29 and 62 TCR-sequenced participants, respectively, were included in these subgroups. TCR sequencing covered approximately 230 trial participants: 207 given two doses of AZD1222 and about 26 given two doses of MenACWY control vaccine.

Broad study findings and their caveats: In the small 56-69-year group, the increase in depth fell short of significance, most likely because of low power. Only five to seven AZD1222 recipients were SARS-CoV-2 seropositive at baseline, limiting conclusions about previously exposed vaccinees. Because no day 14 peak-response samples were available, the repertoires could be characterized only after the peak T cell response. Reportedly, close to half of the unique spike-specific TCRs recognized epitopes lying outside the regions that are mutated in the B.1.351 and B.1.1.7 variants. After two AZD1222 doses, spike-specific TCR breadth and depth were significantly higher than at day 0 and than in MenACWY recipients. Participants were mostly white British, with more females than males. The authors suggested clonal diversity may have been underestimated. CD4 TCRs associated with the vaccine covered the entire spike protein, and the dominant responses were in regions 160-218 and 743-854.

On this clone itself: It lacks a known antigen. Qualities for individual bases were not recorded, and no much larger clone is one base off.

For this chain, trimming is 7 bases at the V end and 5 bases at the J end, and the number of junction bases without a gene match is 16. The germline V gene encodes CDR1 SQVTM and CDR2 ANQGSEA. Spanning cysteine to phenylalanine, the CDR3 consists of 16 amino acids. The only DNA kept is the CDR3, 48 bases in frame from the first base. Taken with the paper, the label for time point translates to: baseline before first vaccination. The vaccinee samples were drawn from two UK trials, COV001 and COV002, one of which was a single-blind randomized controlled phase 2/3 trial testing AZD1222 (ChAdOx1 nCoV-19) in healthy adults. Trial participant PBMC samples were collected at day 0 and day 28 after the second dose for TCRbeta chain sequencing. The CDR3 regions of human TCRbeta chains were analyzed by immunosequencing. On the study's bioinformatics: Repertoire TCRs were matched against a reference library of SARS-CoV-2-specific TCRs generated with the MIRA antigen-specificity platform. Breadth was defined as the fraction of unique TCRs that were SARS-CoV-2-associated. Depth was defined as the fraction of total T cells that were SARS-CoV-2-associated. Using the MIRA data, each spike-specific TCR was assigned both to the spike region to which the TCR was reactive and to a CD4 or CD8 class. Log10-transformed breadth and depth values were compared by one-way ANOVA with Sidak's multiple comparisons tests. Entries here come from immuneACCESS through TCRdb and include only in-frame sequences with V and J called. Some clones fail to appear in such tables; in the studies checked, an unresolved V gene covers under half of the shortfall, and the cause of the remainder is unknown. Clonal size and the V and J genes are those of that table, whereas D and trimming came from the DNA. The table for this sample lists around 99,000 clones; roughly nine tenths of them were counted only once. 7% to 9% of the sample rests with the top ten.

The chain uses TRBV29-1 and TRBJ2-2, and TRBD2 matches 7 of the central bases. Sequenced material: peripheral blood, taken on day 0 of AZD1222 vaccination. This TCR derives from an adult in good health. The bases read TGCAGCGCCACTTACTTTGCGGGAGATGGTACCGGGGAGCTGTTTTTT. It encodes CSATYFAGDGTGELFF.